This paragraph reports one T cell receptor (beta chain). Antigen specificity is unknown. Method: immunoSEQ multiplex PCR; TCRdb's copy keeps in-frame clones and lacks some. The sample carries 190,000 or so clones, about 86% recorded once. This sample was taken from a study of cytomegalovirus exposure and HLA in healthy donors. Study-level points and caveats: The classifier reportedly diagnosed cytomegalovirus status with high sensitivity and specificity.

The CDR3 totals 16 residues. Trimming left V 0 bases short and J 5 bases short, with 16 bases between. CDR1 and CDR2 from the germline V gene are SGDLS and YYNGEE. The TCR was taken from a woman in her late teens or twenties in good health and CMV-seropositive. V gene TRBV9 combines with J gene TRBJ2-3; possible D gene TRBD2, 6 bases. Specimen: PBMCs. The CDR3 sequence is CASSVAAGPGGDTQYF. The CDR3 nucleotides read TGTGCCAGCAGCGTAGCGGCGGGCCCCGGGGGAGATACGCAGTATTTT.